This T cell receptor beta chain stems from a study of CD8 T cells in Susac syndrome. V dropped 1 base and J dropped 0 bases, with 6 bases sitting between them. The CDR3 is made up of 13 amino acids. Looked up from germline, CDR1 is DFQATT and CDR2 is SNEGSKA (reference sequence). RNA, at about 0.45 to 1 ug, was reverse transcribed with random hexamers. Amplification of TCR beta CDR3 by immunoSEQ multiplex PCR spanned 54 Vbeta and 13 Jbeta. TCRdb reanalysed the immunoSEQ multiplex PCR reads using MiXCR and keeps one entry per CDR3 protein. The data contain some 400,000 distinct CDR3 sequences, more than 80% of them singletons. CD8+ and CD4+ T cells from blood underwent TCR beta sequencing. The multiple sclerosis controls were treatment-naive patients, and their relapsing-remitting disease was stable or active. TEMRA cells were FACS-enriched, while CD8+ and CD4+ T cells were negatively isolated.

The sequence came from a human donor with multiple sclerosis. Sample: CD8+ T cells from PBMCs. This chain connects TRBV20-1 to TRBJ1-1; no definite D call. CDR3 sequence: CSARGAMNTEAFF. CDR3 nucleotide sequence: TGCAGTGCTAGAGGGGCGATGAACACTGAAGCTTTCTTT.